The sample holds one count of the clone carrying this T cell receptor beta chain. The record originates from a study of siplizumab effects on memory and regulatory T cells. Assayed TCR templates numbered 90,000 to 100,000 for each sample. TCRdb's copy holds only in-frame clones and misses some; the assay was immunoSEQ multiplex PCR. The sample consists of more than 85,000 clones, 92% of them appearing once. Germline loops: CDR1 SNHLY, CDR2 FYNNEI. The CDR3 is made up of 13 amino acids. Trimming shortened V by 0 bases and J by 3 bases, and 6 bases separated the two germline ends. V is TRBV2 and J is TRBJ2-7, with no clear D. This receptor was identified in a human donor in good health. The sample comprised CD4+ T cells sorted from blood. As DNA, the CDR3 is TGTGCCAGCAGTGAAGCCCCACTCTACGAGCAGTACTTC. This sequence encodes CASSEAPLYEQYF.